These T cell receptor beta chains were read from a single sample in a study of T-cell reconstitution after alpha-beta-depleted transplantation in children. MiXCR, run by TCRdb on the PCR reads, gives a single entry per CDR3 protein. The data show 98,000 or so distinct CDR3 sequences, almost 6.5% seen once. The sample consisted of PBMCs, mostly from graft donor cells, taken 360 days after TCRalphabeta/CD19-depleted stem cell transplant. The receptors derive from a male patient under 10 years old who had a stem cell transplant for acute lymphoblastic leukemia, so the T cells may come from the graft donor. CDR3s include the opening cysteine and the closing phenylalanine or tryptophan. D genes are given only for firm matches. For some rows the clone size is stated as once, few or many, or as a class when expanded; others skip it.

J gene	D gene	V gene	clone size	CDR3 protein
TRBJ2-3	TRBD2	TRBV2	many	CASSGASGYTDTQYF
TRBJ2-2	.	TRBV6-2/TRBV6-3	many	CASSYTLVNTGELFF
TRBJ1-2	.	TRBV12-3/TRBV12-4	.	CASSFRGRVNYGYTF
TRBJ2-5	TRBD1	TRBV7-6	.	CASSPEGTGNQETQYF
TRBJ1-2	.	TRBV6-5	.	CASSYSMGGARPGYTF
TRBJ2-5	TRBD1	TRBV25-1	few	CASSVRGQETQYF
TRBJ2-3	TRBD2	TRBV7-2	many	CASSSRRAGASTDTQYF
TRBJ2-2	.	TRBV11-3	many	CASSPNGQNTGELFF
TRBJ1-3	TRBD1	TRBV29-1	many	CSVSTGIGNTIYF
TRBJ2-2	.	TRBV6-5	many	CASSYRGELFF
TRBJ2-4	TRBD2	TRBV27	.	CASSSPSGGGNIQYF
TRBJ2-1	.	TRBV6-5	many	CASSYTGAVANEQFF
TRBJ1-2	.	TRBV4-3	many	CASSQRVVSNYGYTF
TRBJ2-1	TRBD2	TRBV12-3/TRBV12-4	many	CASTPGLAPEQFF
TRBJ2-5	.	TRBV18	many	CASSPGKGIQETQYF
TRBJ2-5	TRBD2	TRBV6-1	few	CASRPGLAETQYF
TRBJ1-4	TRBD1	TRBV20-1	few	CSAFDRGSEKLFF
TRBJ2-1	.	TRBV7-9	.	CASSPRREPVINEQFF
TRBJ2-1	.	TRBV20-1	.	CSARERESSYNEQFF
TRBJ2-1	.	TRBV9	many	CASSGSEQFF
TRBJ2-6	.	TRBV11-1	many	CASSLPIRGGTGANVLTF
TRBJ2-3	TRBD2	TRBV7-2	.	CASSSRTSGSVDTQYF
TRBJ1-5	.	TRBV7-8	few	CASSLEAGDRPQHF
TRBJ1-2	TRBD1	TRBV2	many	CASSVDRGRDYGYTF
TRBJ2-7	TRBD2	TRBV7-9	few	CASSFLKSGSPGEQYF
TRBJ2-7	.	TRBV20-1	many	CSARDPHRRSSYEQYF
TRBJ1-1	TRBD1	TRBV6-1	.	CASSLQGGGGTEAFF
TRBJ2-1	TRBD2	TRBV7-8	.	CASSRLAGGLSYNEQFF
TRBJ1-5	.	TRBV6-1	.	CASDTLRYSNQPQHF
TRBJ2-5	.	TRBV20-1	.	CSAEGRGGETQYF
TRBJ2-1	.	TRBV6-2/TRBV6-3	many	CASSYTDSSYNEQFF
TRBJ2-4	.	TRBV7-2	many	CASSPSPKNIQYF
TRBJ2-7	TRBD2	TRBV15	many	CATLGGYEQYF
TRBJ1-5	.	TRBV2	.	CTFCPKGNQPQHF
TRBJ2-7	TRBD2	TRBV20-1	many	CSYRTSGSYEQYF
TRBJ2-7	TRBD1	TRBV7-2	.	CASNRQGWEQYF